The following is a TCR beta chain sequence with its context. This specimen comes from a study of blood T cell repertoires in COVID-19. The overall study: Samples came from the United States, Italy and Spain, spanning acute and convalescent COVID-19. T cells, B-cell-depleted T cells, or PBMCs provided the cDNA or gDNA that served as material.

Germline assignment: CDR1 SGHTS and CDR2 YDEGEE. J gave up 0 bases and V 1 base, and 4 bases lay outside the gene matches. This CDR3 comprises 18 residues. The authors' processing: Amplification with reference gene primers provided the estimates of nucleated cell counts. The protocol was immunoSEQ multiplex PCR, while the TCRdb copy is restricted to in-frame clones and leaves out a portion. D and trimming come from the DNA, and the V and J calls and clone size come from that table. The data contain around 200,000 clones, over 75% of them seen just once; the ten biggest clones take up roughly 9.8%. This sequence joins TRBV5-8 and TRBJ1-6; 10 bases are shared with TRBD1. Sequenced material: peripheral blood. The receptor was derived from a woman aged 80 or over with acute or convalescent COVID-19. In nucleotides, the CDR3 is TGTGCCAGCAGCTTGAGGGACAGGGGTACCTCCTATAATTCACCCCTCCACTTT. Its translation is CASSLRDRGTSYNSPLHF. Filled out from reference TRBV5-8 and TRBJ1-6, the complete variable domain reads EAGVTQSPTHLIKTRGQQATLRCSPISGHTSVYWYQQALGLGLQFLLWYDEGEERNRGNFPPRFSGRQFPNYSSELNVNALELEDSALYLCASSLRDRGTSYNSPLHFGNGTRLTVT.